This T cell receptor (beta chain) originates from a study of T cell responses to AZD1222 COVID-19 vaccine. On the study more broadly: Second-dose intervals of approximately 4 or approximately 12 weeks were pooled.

On this clone itself: Its antigen is undetermined.

Whole-study results and caveats: CD4 TCRs linked to vaccination spanned spike, dominating at 160-218 and 743-854. Females made up more of the donors, who were largely white British, and clonal diversity may have come out too low. Recipients of AZD1222 seropositive at baseline numbered only 6 or 7.

Trimming stripped 5 bases from V and 0 bases from J, with 8 bases between. Looked up from germline, CDR1 is SQVTM and CDR2 is ANQGSEA. The CDR3 spans 12 residues. Assay: immunoSEQ multiplex PCR; the TCRdb copy retains only in-frame clones and omits some. The sample carries 120,000 or so clones, roughly 87% recorded once. The chain combines TRBV29-1 with TRBJ2-7; D unclear. Sample: peripheral blood, taken on day 0 of AZD1222 vaccination. The origin of this receptor is an adult in good health. CDR3 in amino acids: CSVRHNSYEQYF. The DNA of the CDR3 is TGCAGCGTTAGGCACAACTCCTACGAGCAGTACTTC.